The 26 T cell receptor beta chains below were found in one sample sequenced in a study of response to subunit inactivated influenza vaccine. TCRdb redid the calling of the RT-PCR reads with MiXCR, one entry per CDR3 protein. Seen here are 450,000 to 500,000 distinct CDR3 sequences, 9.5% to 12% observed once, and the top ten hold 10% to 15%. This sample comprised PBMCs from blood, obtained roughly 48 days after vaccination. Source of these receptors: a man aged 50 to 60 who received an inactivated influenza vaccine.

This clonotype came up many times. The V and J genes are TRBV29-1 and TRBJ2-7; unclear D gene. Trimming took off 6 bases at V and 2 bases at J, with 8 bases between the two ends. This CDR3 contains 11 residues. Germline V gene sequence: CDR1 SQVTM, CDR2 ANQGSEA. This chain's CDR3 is CSVGGPYEQYF. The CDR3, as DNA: TGCAGCGTGGGCGGTCCCTACGAGCAGTACTTC.

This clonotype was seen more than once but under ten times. The DNA of the CDR3 is TGCAGTGCTAGTATCGGGCCAAGCTACAATGAGCAGTTCTTC. Amino acid sequence: CSASIGPSYNEQFF. The V call is TRBV20-1, the J call TRBJ2-1, with D unclear. This CDR3 spans 14 amino acids. V was clipped by 3 bases and J by 3 bases, with 12 bases between them. CDR1 and CDR2 (germline): DFQATT, SNEGSKA (reference sequence).

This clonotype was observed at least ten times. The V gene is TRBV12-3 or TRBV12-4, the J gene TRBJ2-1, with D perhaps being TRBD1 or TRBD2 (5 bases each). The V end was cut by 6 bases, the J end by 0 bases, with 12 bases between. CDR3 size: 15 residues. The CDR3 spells CASRRGGNSYNEQFF. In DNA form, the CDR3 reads TGTGCCAGCAGGAGGGGTGGAAACTCCTACAATGAGCAGTTCTTC.

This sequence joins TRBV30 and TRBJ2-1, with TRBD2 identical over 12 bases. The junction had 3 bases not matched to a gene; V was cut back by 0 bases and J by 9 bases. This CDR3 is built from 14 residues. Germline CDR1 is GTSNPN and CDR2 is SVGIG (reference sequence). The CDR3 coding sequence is TGTGCCTGGAGTGTGGGACTAGCGGGTGGTGAGCAGTTCTTC. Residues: CAWSVGLAGGEQFF.

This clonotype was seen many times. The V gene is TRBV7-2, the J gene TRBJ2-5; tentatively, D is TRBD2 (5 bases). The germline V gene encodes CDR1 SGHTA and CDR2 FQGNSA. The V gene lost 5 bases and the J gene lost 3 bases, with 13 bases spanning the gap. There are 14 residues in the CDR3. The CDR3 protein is CASSTQAGKETQYF. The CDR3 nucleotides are TGTGCCAGCAGCACACAAGCCGGGAAAGAGACCCAGTACTTC.

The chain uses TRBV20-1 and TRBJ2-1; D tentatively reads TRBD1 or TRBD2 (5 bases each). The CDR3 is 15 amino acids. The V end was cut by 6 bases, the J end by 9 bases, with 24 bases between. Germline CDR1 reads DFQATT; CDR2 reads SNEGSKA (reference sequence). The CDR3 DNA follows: TGCAGTGCAGAAACACAGCTAGCAGGGACCCCTGAGCAGTTCTTC. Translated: CSAETQLAGTPEQFF.

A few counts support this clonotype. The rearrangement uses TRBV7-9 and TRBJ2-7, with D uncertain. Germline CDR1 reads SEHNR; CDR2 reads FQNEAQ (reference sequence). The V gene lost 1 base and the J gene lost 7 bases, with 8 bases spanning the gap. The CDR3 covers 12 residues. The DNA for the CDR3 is TGTGCCAGCAGCTTAGTTGGGGAAGAGCAGTACTTC. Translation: CASSLVGEEQYF.

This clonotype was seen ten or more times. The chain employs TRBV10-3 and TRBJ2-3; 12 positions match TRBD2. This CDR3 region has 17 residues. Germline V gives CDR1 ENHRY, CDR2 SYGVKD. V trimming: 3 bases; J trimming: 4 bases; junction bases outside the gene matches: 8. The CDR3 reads CAISEQGTSGQPDTQYF. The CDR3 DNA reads TGTGCCATCAGTGAACAAGGGACTAGCGGGCAACCAGATACGCAGTATTTT.

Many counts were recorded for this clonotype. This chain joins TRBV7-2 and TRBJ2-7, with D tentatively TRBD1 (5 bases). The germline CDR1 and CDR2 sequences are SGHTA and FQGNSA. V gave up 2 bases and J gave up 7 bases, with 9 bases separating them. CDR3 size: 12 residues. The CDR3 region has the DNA TGTGCCAGCAGCTTACAGGGCTGGGAGCAGTACTTC. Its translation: CASSLQGWEQYF.

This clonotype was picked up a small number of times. The CDR3, as DNA: TGCAGCGTAGTAACGGGGAATAGGAATCAGCCCCAGCATTTT. As protein: CSVVTGNRNQPQHF. This chain links TRBV29-1 with TRBJ1-5; D is unresolved. The ends were cut back, 6 bases at V and 4 bases at J, with 16 bases in the middle. Germline CDR1 is SQVTM and CDR2 is ANQGSEA. The length of the CDR3 is 14 residues.

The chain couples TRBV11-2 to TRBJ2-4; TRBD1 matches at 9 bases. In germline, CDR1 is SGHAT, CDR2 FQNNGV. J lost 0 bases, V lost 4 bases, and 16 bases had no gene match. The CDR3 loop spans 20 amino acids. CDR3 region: CASSSPGQGSVTGAKNIQYF. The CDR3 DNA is TGTGCCAGCAGCTCTCCGGGACAGGGATCGGTTACTGGAGCCAAAAACATTCAGTACTTC.

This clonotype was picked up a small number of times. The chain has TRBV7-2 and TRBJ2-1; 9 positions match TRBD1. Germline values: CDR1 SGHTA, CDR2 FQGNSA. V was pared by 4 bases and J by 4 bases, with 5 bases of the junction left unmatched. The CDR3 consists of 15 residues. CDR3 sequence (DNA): TGTGCCAGCAGCTCGACCGGGACAGGGTACAATGAGCAGTTCTTC. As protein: CASSSTGTGYNEQFF.

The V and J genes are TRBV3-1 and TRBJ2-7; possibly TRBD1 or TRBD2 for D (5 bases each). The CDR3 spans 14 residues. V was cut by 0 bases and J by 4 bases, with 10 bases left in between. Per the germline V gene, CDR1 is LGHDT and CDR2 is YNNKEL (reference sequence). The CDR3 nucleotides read TGTGCCAGCAGCCAAGAGCCAGGGAGTTACGAGCAGTACTTC. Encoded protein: CASSQEPGSYEQYF.

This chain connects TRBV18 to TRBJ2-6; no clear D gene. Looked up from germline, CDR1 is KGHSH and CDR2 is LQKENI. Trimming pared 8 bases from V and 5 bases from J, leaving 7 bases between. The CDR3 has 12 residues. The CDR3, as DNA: TGTGCCAGCCTTGGGAGGGCCAACGTCCTGACTTTC. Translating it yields CASLGRANVLTF.

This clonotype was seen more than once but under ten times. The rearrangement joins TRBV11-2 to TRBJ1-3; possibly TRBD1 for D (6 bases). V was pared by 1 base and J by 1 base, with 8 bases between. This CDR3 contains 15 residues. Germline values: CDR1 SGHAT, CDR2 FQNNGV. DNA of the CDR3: TGTGCCAGCAGCTTAGTACAGGGATCTGGAAACACCATATATTTT. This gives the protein CASSLVQGSGNTIYF.

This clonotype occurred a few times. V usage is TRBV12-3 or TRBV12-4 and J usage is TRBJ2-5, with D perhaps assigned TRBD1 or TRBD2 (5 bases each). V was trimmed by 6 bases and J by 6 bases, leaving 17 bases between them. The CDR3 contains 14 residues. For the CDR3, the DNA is TGTGCCAGCAGCCAAGGGACGGAGAGGAAGACCCAGTACTTC. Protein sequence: CASSQGTERKTQYF.

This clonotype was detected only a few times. The CDR3 DNA reads as TGTGCCAGCAGGGCCCAGGGGGCCCGATCACCCCTCCACTTT. Translation: CASRAQGARSPLHF. The gene calls are TRBV6-1 and TRBJ1-6, with 8 bases matching TRBD1. This CDR3 has 14 residues. Trimming took 6 bases from V and 10 from J; bases not matched to a gene: 8. Germline CDR1 and CDR2: MNHNS and SASEGT.

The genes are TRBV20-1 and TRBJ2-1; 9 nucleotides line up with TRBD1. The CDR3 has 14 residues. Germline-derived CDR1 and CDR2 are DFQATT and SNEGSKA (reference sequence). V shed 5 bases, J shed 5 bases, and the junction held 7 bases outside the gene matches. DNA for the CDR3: TGCAGTGCTCTGCCGGGACAGGGTAACAATGAGCAGTTCTTC. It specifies CSALPGQGNNEQFF.

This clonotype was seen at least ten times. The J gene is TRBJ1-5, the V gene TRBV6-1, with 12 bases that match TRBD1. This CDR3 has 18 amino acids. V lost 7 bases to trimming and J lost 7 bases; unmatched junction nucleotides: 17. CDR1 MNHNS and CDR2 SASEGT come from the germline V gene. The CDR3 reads CASTSGDRGQEGSQPQHF. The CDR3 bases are TGTGCCAGCACCTCCGGGGACAGGGGGCAGGAGGGCAGCCAGCCCCAGCATTTT.

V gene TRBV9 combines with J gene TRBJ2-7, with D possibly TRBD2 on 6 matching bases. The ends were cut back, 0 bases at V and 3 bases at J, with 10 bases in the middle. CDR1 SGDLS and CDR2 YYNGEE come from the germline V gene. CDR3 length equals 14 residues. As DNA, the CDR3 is TGTGCCAGCAGCGTAGGGTGGGGGGTCTACGAGCAGTACTTC. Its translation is CASSVGWGVYEQYF.

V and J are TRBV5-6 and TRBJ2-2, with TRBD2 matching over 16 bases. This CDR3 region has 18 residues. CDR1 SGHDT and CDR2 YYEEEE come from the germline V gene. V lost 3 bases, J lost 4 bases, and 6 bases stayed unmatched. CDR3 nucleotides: TGTGCCAGCAGCTGGGGACTAGCGGGGGGGTTCGGCACCGGGGAGCTGTTTTTT. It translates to CASSWGLAGGFGTGELFF.

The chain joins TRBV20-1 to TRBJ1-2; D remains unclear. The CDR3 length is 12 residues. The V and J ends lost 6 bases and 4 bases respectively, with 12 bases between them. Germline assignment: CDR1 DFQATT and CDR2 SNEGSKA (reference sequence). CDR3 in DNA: TGCAGTGCCGTTGTGGGCACCTATGGCTACACCTTC. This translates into CSAVVGTYGYTF.

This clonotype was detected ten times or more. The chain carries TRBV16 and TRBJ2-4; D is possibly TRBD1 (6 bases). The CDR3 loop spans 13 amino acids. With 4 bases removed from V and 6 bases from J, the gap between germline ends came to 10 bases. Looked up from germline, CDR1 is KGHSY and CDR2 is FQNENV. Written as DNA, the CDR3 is TGTGCCAGCAGCCGGGGCAGGGGAAACATTCAGTACTTC. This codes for CASSRGRGNIQYF.

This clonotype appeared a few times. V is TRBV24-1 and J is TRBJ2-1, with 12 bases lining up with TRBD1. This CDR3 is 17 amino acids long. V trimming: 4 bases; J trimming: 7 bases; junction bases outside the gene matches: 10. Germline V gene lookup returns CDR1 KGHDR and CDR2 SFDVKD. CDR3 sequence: CATSDPPGQGARNEQFF. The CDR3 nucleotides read TGTGCCACCAGTGACCCTCCGGGACAGGGGGCGAGGAATGAGCAGTTCTTC.

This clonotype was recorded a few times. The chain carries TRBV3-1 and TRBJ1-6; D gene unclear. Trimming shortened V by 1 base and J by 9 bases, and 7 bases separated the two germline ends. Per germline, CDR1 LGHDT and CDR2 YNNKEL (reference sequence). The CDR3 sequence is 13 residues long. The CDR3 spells CASSQVEGSPLHF. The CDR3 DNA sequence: TGTGCCAGCAGCCAAGTTGAAGGTTCACCCCTCCACTTT.

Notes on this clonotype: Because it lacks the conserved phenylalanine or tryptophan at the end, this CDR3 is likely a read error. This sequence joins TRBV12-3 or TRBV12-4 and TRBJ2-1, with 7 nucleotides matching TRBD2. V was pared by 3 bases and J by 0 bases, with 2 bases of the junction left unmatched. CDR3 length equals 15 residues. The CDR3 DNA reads TGTGCCAGCAGTTTGGGCGGGAGCTCCTACAATGAGCAGTTCATC. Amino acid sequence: CASSLGGSSYNEQFI.